The TCR beta chain described here comes from a study of cytomegalovirus exposure and HLA in healthy donors. Overall study results and limits: In vitro experiments confirmed that a few CMV-associated chains were specific for CMV antigens.

The CDR3 contains 15 residues. With 5 bases clipped from V and 2 bases from J, the junction kept 8 bases outside the gene matches. The germline gives CDR1 MDHEN, CDR2 SYDVKM. Concerning this clone: What it binds is not known.

Assay: immunoSEQ multiplex PCR; the TCRdb copy retains only in-frame clones and omits some. The table lists 200,000 to 250,000 clones, around four fifths of them singletons. The source of this sequence is a young woman in good health and CMV-seropositive. The sequenced sample was PBMCs. This chain links TRBV28 with TRBJ1-1; TRBD1 aligns across 7 bases. The CDR3 loop is CASSELQGINTEAFF. In DNA form, the CDR3 reads TGTGCCAGCAGTGAACTACAGGGGATAAACACTGAAGCTTTCTTT.